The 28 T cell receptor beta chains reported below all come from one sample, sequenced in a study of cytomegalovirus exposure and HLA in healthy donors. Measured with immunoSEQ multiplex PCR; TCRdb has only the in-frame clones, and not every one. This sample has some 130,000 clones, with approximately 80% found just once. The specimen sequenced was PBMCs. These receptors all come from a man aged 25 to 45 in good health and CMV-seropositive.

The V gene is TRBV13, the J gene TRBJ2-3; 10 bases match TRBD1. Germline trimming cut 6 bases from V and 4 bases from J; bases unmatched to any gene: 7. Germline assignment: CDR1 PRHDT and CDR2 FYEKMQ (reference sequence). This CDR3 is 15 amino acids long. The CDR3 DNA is TGTGCCAGCAGTCCCCGGGACAGGGGACCAGATACGCAGTATTTT. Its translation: CASSPRDRGPDTQYF.

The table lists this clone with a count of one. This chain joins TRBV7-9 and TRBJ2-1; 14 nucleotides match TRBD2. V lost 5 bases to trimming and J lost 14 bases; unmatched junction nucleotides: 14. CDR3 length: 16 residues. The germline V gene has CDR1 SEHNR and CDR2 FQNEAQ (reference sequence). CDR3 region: CASSPQTSGRASREFF. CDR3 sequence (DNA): TGTGCCAGCAGCCCACAGACTAGCGGGAGGGCATCCCGAGAGTTCTTC.

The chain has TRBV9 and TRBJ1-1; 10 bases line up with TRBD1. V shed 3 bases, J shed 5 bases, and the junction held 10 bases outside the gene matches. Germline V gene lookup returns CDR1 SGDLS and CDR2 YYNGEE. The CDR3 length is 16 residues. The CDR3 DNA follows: TGTGCCAGCAGCGGGAGACAGGGGGCGAGAATAACTGAAGCTTTCTTT. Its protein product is CASSGRQGARITEAFF.

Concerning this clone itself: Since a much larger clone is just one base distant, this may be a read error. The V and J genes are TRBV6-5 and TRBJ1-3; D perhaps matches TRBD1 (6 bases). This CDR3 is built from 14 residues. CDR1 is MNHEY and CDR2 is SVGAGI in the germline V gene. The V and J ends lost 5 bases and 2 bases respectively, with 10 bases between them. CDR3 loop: CASSVQGPGNTIYF. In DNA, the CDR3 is TGTGCCAGCAGTGTACAGGGCCCTGGAAACACCATATATTTT.

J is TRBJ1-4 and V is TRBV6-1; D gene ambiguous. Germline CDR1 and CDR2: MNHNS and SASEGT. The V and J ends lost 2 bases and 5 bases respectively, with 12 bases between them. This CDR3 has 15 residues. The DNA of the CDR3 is TGTGCCAGCAGTGAATCGGCAGGAGGAAATGAAAAACTGTTTTTT. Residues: CASSESAGGNEKLFF.

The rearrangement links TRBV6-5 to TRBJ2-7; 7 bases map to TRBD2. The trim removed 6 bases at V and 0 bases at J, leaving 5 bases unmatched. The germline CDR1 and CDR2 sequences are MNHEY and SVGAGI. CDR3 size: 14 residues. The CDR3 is CASRYRDYSYEQYF. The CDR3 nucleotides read TGTGCCAGCAGATACCGGGACTACTCCTACGAGCAGTACTTC.

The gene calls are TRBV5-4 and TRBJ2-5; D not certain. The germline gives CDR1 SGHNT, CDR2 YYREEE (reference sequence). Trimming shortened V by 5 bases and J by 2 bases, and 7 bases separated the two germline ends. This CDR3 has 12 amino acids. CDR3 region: CASRSQQETQYF. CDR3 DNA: TGTGCCAGCAGAAGTCAGCAAGAGACCCAGTACTTC.

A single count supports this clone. This CDR3 reads CASSVGPGGAGDEQYF. The CDR3 bases are TGTGCCAGCAGCGTAGGTCCAGGGGGCGCGGGAGACGAGCAGTACTTC. This rearrangement joins TRBV9 to TRBJ2-7; D perhaps matches TRBD1 (8 bases). The germline V and J ends were trimmed by 0 bases and 5 bases, with 18 bases remaining between them. The CDR3 totals 16 residues. The germline gives CDR1 SGDLS, CDR2 YYNGEE.

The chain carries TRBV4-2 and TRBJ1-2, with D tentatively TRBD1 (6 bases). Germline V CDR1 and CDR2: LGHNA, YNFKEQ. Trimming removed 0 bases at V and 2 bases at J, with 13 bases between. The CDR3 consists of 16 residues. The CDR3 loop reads CASSQEPGGGNYGYTF. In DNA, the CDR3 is TGTGCCAGCAGCCAAGAGCCGGGGGGGGGCAACTATGGCTACACCTTC.

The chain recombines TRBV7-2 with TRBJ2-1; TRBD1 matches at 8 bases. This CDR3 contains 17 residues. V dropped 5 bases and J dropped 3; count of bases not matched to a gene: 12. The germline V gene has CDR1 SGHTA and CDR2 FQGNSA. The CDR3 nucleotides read TGTGCCAGCAGCCCATTTGGACAGGGAGGATTCTACAATGAGCAGTTCTTC. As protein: CASSPFGQGGFYNEQFF.

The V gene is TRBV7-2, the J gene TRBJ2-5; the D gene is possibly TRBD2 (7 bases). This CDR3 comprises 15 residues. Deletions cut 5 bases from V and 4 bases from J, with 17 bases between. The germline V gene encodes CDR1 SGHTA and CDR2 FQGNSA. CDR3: CASSPPGGLGETQYF. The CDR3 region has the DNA TGTGCCAGCAGCCCTCCGGGGGGCCTAGGAGAGACCCAGTACTTC.

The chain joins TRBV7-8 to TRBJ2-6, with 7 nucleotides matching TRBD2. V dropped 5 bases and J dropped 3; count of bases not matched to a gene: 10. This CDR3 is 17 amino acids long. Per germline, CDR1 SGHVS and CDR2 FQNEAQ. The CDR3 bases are TGTGCCAGCAGCCCATGGGGGGGGACTGGTGGGGCCAACGTCCTGACTTTC. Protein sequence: CASSPWGGTGGANVLTF. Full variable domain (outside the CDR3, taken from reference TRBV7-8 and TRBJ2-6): GAGVSQSPRYKVAKRGQDVALRCDPISGHVSLFWYQQALGQGPEFLTYFQNEAQLDKSGLPSDRFFAERPEGSVSTLKIQRTQQEDSAVYLCASSPWGGTGGANVLTFGAGSRLTVL.

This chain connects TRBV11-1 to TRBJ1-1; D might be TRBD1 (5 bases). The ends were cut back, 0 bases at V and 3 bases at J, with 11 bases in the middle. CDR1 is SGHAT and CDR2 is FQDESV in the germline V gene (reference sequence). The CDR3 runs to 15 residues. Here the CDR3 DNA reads TGTGCCAGCAGCTTAGCGCGGGGGACCCACACTGAAGCTTTCTTT. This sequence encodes CASSLARGTHTEAFF.

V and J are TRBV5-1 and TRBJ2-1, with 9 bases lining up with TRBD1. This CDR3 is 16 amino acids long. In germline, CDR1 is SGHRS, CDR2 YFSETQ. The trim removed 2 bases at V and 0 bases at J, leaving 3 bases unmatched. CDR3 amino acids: CASSFLGQGSYNEQFF. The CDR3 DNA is TGCGCCAGCAGCTTCTTGGGACAGGGCTCCTACAATGAGCAGTTCTTC. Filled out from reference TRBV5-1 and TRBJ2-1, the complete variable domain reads KAGVTQTPRYLIKTRGQQVTLSCSPISGHRSVSWYQQTPGQGLQFLFEYFSETQRNKGNFPGRFSGRQFSNSRSEMNVSTLELGDSALYLCASSFLGQGSYNEQFFGPGTRLTVL.

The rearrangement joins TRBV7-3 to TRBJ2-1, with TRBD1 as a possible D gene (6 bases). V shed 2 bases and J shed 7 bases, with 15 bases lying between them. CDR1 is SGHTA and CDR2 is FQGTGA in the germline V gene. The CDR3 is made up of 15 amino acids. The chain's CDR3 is CASSLGGLGFNEQFF. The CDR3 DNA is TGTGCCAGCAGCTTAGGGGGCCTCGGGTTTAATGAGCAGTTCTTC.

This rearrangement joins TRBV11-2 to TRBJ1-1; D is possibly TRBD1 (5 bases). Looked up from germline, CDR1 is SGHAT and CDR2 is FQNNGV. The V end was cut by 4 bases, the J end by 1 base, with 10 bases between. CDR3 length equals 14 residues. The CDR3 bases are TGTGCCAGCAGCTACGTCGGGGGGAACACTGAAGCTTTCTTT. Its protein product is CASSYVGGNTEAFF.

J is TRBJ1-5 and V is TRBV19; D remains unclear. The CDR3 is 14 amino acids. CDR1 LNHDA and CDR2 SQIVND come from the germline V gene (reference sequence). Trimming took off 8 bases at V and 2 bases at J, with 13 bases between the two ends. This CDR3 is CASLTASGNQPQHF. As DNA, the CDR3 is TGTGCCAGTTTGACTGCTTCGGGCAATCAGCCCCAGCATTTT.

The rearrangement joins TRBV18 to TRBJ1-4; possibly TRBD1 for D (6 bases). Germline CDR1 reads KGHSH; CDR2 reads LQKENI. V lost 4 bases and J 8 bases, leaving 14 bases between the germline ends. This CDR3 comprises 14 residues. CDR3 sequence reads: CASSRGDTREKLFF. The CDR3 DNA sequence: TGTGCCAGCTCACGAGGGGACACTCGAGAAAAACTGTTTTTT.

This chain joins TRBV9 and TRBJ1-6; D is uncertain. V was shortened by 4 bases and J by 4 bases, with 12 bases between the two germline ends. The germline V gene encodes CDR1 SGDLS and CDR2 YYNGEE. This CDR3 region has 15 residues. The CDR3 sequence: CASSPKESYNSPLHF. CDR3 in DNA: TGTGCCAGCAGCCCCAAGGAGAGTTATAATTCACCCCTCCACTTT.

CDR3 sequence: CASSVGGDSTNINTEAFF. Here the CDR3 DNA reads TGTGCCAGCAGCGTAGGTGGGGACAGTACCAATATAAACACTGAAGCTTTCTTT. The chain links TRBV9 to TRBJ1-1, with TRBD1 identical over 7 bases. Per the germline V gene, CDR1 is SGDLS and CDR2 is YYNGEE. There are 18 residues in the CDR3. The trim removed 0 bases at V and 2 bases at J, leaving 13 bases unmatched.

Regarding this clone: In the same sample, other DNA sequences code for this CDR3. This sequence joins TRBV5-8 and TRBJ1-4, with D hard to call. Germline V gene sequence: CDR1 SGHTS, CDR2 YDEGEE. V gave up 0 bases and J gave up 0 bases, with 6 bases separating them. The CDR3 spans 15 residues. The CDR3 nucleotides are TGTGCCAGCAGCTTGGTGGGAGCAACTAATGAAAAACTGTTTTTT. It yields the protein CASSLVGATNEKLFF.

The CDR3 bases are TGTGCCAGCAGCCAAGTTCCGGGACTAGCGGGGGGGCGGGAGACCCAGTACTTC. Its protein is CASSQVPGLAGGRETQYF. The rearrangement joins TRBV4-2 to TRBJ2-5; 16 nucleotides align to TRBD2. Trimming at V came to 1 base and at J to 5 bases, leaving 7 bases not matched to a gene. This CDR3 spans 18 amino acids. Germline values: CDR1 LGHNA, CDR2 YNFKEQ.

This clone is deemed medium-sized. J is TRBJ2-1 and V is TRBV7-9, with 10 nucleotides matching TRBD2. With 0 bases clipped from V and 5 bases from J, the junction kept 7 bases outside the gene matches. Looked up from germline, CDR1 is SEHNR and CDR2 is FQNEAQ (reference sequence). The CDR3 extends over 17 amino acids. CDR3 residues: CASSLAGTSGANNEQFF. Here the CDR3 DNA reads TGTGCCAGCAGCTTAGCTGGAACTAGCGGGGCTAACAATGAGCAGTTCTTC.

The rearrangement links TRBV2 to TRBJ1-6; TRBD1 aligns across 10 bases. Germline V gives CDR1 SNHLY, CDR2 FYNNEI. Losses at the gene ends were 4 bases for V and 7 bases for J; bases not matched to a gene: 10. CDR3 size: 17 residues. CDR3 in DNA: TGTGCCAGCAGTGGAGGGACAGGGGTCCCCGGGAATTCACCCCTCCACTTT. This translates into CASSGGTGVPGNSPLHF.

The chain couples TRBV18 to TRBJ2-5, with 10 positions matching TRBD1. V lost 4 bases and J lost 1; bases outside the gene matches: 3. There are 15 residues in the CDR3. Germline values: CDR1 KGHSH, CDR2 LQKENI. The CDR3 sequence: CASSQGQGTQETQYF. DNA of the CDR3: TGTGCCAGCTCACAGGGACAGGGGACCCAAGAGACCCAGTACTTC.

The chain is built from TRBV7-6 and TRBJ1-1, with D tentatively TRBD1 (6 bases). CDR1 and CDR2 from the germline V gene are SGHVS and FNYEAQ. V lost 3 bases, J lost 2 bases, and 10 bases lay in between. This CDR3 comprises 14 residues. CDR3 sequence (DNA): TGTGCCAGCAGCTTGGCTGGGACAAACACTGAAGCTTTCTTT. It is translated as CASSLAGTNTEAFF.

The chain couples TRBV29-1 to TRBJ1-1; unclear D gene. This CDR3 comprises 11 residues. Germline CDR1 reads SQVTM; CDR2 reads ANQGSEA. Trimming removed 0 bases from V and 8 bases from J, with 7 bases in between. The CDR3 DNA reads TGCAGCGTTGAAGATCTTAGAGAAGCTTTCTTT. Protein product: CSVEDLREAFF.

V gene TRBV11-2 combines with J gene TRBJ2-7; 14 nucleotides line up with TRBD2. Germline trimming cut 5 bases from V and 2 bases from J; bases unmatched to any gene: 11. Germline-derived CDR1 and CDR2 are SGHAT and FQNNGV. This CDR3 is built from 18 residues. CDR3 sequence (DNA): TGTGCCAGCAGCAAGGGACTAGCGGGGGCCGCACACACCTACGAGCAGTACTTC. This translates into CASSKGLAGAAHTYEQYF.